The 21 T cell receptor beta chains below all came from one sample that was sequenced in a study of OX40 agonist ivuxolimab in advanced cancers. TCRdb keeps only in-frame clones here, not all; method: immunoSEQ multiplex PCR. The data hold about 27,000 clones, with roughly 80% observed a single time. Sequenced here: CD4+ or CD8+ T cells sorted from blood, sampled in a trial of the OX40 agonist ivuxolimab. These TCRs come from an adult with an advanced solid tumor such as melanoma, head and neck, liver or kidney cancer.

The chain couples TRBV11-2 to TRBJ1-1; TRBD1 is a possible D gene (6 bases). Germline V CDR1 and CDR2: SGHAT, FQNNGV. The CDR3 extends over 18 amino acids. The V end was cut by 7 bases, the J end by 2 bases, with 26 bases between. In DNA, the CDR3 is TGTGCCAGCACCAACTTTGGGGACATGGGGCGAAGAAACACTGAAGCTTTCTTT. Translating it yields CASTNFGDMGRRNTEAFF.

The CDR3 region is CASSWTDRGQYF. The CDR3 nucleotides read TGTGCCAGCAGCTGGACGGACAGAGGGCAGTACTTC. V gene TRBV5-5 combines with J gene TRBJ2-7; D might be TRBD1 (6 bases). Germline V lookup: CDR1 SGHKS, CDR2 YYEKEE (reference sequence). The CDR3 loop spans 12 amino acids. The V end was cut by 3 bases, the J end by 9 bases, with 13 bases between.

The rearrangement uses TRBV5-1 and TRBJ2-7; D remains ambiguous. Germline CDR1 is SGHRS and CDR2 is YFSETQ. The V end was cut by 2 bases, the J end by 6 bases, with 12 bases between. The CDR3 length is 13 residues. Here the CDR3 DNA reads TGCGCCAGCAGCTTAGCCGGTTTCCGCGAGCAGTACTTC. Its translation is CASSLAGFREQYF.

The rearrangement joins TRBV5-6 to TRBJ2-7; D gene ambiguous. CDR3 length: 13 residues. V lost 0 bases, J lost 3 bases, and 7 bases lay in between. CDR1 and CDR2 from the germline V gene are SGHDT and YYEEEE. The CDR3 sequence: CASSLGGLYEQYF. CDR3 nucleotides: TGTGCCAGCAGCTTGGGTGGTCTCTACGAGCAGTACTTC.

The V and J genes are TRBV9 and TRBJ2-7, with 8 positions matching TRBD1. CDR1 SGDLS and CDR2 YYNGEE come from the germline V gene. V was clipped by 0 bases and J by 4 bases; unmatched bases: 3. The CDR3 sequence is 14 residues long. CDR3 in amino acids: CASSVEGQDYEQYF. CDR3 nucleotide sequence: TGTGCCAGCAGCGTAGAGGGACAGGATTACGAGCAGTACTTC.

The chain links TRBV19 to TRBJ1-4; D may be TRBD1 (5 bases). CDR3 length equals 12 residues. Trimming removed 8 bases at V and 7 bases at J, with 11 bases between. The V gene's germline CDR1 is LNHDA and CDR2 SQIVND (reference sequence). DNA of the CDR3: TGTGCCAGTGGGGGGAACGGTGAAAAACTGTTTTTT. This sequence encodes CASGGNGEKLFF.

The chain links TRBV7-2 to TRBJ1-1; no definite D call. CDR3 length: 16 residues. Trimming took off 2 bases at V and 3 bases at J, with 16 bases between the two ends. Germline loops: CDR1 SGHTA, CDR2 FQGNSA. The CDR3 nucleotides are TGTGCCAGCAGCTTACTTAGTGGTACGAGGTACACTGAAGCTTTCTTT. It is translated as CASSLLSGTRYTEAFF.

The chain is built from TRBV28 and TRBJ2-7, with 10 positions matching TRBD2. CDR1 MDHEN and CDR2 SYDVKM come from the germline V gene. The CDR3 totals 17 residues. Trimming took 8 bases from V and 1 from J; bases not matched to a gene: 14. CDR3 nucleotide sequence: TGTGCCAGCCGCCTGGGGCTAGCGGGAGAGGTATCCTACGAGCAGTACTTC. It codes for CASRLGLAGEVSYEQYF.

The chain employs TRBV5-1 and TRBJ2-3; D may be TRBD2 (6 bases). Trimming left V 5 bases short and J 0 bases short, with 10 bases between. The CDR3 spans 14 residues. In germline, CDR1 is SGHRS, CDR2 YFSETQ. The chain's CDR3 is CASSIAASTDTQYF. In DNA, the CDR3 is TGCGCCAGCAGTATAGCGGCAAGCACAGATACGCAGTATTTT.

The V gene is TRBV9, the J gene TRBJ2-1; D unresolved. CDR1 is SGDLS, CDR2 YYNGEE, per germline. With 0 bases removed from V and 10 bases from J, the gap between germline ends came to 8 bases. This CDR3 comprises 12 residues. The CDR3 DNA sequence: TGTGCCAGCAGCGTAGAGGTGGGGGAGCAGTTCTTC. Encoded protein: CASSVEVGEQFF.

J is TRBJ2-5 and V is TRBV5-6; D not certain. The V gene lost 2 bases and the J gene lost 0 bases, with 11 bases spanning the gap. The CDR3 extends over 15 amino acids. CDR1 is SGHDT, CDR2 YYEEEE, per germline. CDR3 in DNA: TGTGCCAGCAGCTTACTGGGCTCGTACCAAGAGACCCAGTACTTC. This sequence encodes CASSLLGSYQETQYF.

The rearrangement links TRBV6-5 to TRBJ2-2; TRBD1 agrees at 10 bases. Germline CDR1 MNHEY, CDR2 SVGAGI. Losses at the gene ends were 2 bases for V and 7 bases for J; bases not matched to a gene: 4. CDR3 length: 15 amino acids. The CDR3, as DNA: TGTGCCAGCAGTTACCTCGGGACAGGGGTCGGGGAGCTGTTTTTT. It encodes CASSYLGTGVGELFF.

The V gene is TRBV4-1, the J gene TRBJ2-1; 7 bases are shared with TRBD2. Trimming cost V 4 bases and J 6 bases; bases outside gene matches: 6. The germline V gene encodes CDR1 MGHRA and CDR2 YSYEKL. The CDR3 totals 14 residues. This CDR3 is CASSLAGVVNEQFF. CDR3 DNA: TGCGCCAGCAGCCTGGCGGGGGTGGTCAATGAGCAGTTCTTC.

The CDR3: CASSLISSGSPGSYGYTF. The CDR3 region has the DNA TGTGCCAGCAGTTTAATCTCGTCCGGATCTCCAGGCAGCTATGGCTACACCTTC. This chain links TRBV28 with TRBJ1-2; D remains ambiguous. Trimming stripped 2 bases from V and 4 bases from J, with 23 bases between. CDR1 is MDHEN, CDR2 SYDVKM, per germline. This CDR3 comprises 18 residues.

The chain has TRBV7-6 and TRBJ1-1; 9 bases map to TRBD1. CDR3 length: 15 residues. Trimming cost V 1 base and J 6 bases; bases outside gene matches: 6. In germline, CDR1 is SGHVS, CDR2 FNYEAQ. This chain's CDR3 is CASSLGGTGWAEAFF. The CDR3 nucleotides read TGTGCCAGCAGCTTAGGAGGGACAGGGTGGGCTGAAGCTTTCTTT.

In its sample, this clone was seen a few times. This chain links TRBV7-9 with TRBJ1-4; no reliable D call. CDR1 is SEHNR and CDR2 is FQNEAQ in the germline V gene (reference sequence). The CDR3 extends over 16 amino acids. Trimming stripped 1 base from V and 5 bases from J, with 14 bases between. This CDR3 reads CASSLEARLKNEKLFF. The CDR3 DNA reads TGTGCCAGCAGCTTAGAAGCTCGTTTGAAGAATGAAAAACTGTTTTTT.

As concerns this clone: A junction end diverges from the germline sequence, so it may reflect a read error. The chain recombines TRBV7-7 with TRBJ1-4; D is undetermined. Germline V gene data show CDR1 as SSHAT and CDR2 as FNYEAQ (reference sequence). The CDR3 totals 13 residues. CDR3 loop: CASSLGTGEKLFF. CDR3 nucleotides: TGTGCTAGCAGCTTAGGAACGGGCGAAAAACTGTTTTTT.

The CDR3 region is CASRHDQREMDTGELFF. CDR3 in DNA: TGCGCCAGCAGACATGATCAGCGGGAGATGGACACCGGGGAGCTGTTTTTT. The chain has TRBV5-1 and TRBJ2-2; 8 bases agree with TRBD2. Germline V lookup: CDR1 SGHRS, CDR2 YFSETQ. Trimming cost V 5 bases and J 3 bases; bases outside gene matches: 12. The CDR3 is made up of 17 amino acids.

The gene calls are TRBV30 and TRBJ2-1; maybe TRBD2 (6 bases). Germline lookup yields CDR1 GTSNPN and CDR2 SVGIG (reference sequence). Trimming removed 2 bases from V and 4 bases from J, with 15 bases in between. CDR3 length: 15 amino acids. The CDR3 reads CAWSRGAGPYNEQFF. The CDR3 region has the DNA TGTGCCTGGAGTCGGGGTGCGGGACCATACAATGAGCAGTTCTTC.

This clone was detected a few times. V is TRBV9 and J is TRBJ2-5; 14 nucleotides match TRBD2. In germline, CDR1 is SGDLS, CDR2 YYNGEE. Trimming removed 3 bases from V and 2 bases from J; junction bases left unmatched: 12. This CDR3 is 19 amino acids long. The CDR3: CASSAPKGLAGVWQETQYF. DNA for the CDR3: TGTGCCAGCAGCGCCCCAAAGGGACTAGCGGGAGTCTGGCAAGAGACCCAGTACTTC.

The chain couples TRBV6-1 to TRBJ2-7, with TRBD1 as a possible D gene (6 bases). V lost 5 bases, J lost 7 bases, and 12 bases lay in between. The CDR3 runs to 12 residues. CDR1 is MNHNS, CDR2 SASEGT, per germline. CDR3 residues: CASSRQVMEQYF. CDR3 bases: TGTGCCAGCAGTCGACAGGTCATGGAGCAGTACTTC.